These 7 T cell receptor beta chains originate from one sample sequenced in a study of cytomegalovirus exposure and HLA in healthy donors. PCR involved 60 Vbeta and 13 Jbeta primers. Produced via immunoSEQ multiplex PCR; TCRdb's table is partial and in-frame only. The sample yields around 150,000 clones, roughly 85% seen once. The sequencing sample was made of PBMCs. These receptor sequences come from a male donor in good health and CMV-seronegative.

The chain employs TRBV11-3 and TRBJ2-2; D is unresolved. The germline V and J ends were trimmed by 2 bases and 1 base, with 8 bases remaining between them. Germline V gives CDR1 SGHNT, CDR2 YENEEA. The CDR3 is made up of 15 amino acids. CDR3 DNA: TGTGCCAGCAGCTTATTTCCCGGGAACACCGGGGAGCTGTTTTTT. This encodes CASSLFPGNTGELFF.

The chain carries TRBV6-1 and TRBJ1-2, with 7 bases aligning to TRBD1. The trim removed 5 bases at V and 2 bases at J, leaving 2 bases unmatched. CDR3 length: 13 amino acids. From germline, CDR1 is MNHNS and CDR2 SASEGT. The CDR3 region has the DNA TGTGCCAGCAGTCTGACAGGGAACTATGGCTACACCTTC. Translating gives CASSLTGNYGYTF.

The J gene is TRBJ1-2, the V gene TRBV4-3; D perhaps matches TRBD1 (5 bases). The V end lost 0 bases, the J end lost 6 bases, and 20 bases lay between the germline ends. This CDR3 contains 17 residues. CDR1 and CDR2 (germline): LGHNA, YSLEER. The CDR3 region is CASSQDLPSRESDGYTF. The CDR3 bases are TGCGCCAGCAGCCAAGATCTTCCGTCCAGGGAATCTGATGGCTACACCTTC.

CDR3 nucleotides: TGCGCCAGCAGCCCCACGACAGTAGAAGAGACCCAGTACTTC. This gives the protein CASSPTTVEETQYF. V usage is TRBV5-1 and J usage is TRBJ2-5; D is perhaps TRBD1 (5 bases). The CDR3 consists of 14 residues. CDR1 and CDR2 from the germline V gene are SGHRS and YFSETQ. Trimming left V 4 bases short and J 3 bases short, with 13 bases between.

This chain uses TRBV28 with TRBJ2-3; D may be TRBD2 (5 bases). V was cut by 3 bases and J by 0 bases, with 13 bases left in between. The CDR3 runs 16 residues. CDR1 and CDR2 from the germline V gene are MDHEN and SYDVKM. CDR3 region: CASSFPGSPSTDTQYF. The CDR3 DNA reads as TGTGCCAGCAGTTTCCCGGGGAGCCCTAGCACAGATACGCAGTATTTT.

This sequence joins TRBV6-5 and TRBJ2-1, with 9 positions matching TRBD2. This CDR3 comprises 15 residues. Germline V CDR1 and CDR2: MNHEY, SVGAGI. V gave up 6 bases and J gave up 0 bases; unmatched junction bases: 3. CDR3 protein: CASSLTSGSYNEQFF. CDR3 nucleotides: TGTGCCAGCAGCCTGACTAGCGGCTCCTACAATGAGCAGTTCTTC.

The sample holds one count of this clone. The chain recombines TRBV25-1 with TRBJ1-4; D may be TRBD1 (6 bases). Trimming pared 3 bases from V and 2 bases from J, leaving 7 bases between. The CDR3 totals 14 residues. CDR1 is MGHDK, CDR2 SYGVNS, per germline. CDR3 residues: CASSDQGTNEKLFF. CDR3 DNA: TGTGCCAGCAGTGATCAGGGGACTAATGAAAAACTGTTTTTT.